Below, 32 T cell receptor beta chains from the same sample are listed, as sequenced in a study of T cell clonality in common variable immunodeficiency. Findings and caveats of the study: Fewer deletions and N-nucleotide insertions were reportedly seen in common variable immunodeficiency TCR beta sequences.

The antigens for these receptors are not known. Only in-frame clones appear in the TCRdb table, and some are missing; sequencing was by immunoSEQ multiplex PCR. The sample shows roughly 34,000 clones, none of them appearing just once. The sample was peripheral blood mononuclear cells. The source of these receptors is a human donor with common variable immunodeficiency.

This clone was seen more than once but under ten times. The read ends 3 residues shy of where the CDR3 ends; the end is completed using the germline J gene. The rearrangement uses TRBV7-2 and TRBJ2-5, with 12 bases fitting TRBD2. CDR1 and CDR2 from the germline V gene are SGHTA and FQGNSA. The CDR3 covers 15 residues. V was clipped by 6 bases and J by 4 bases; unmatched bases: 6. The DNA read from the CDR3 is TGTGCCAGCAGTTCTAGCGGGAGGGCGGGAGAGACC. It encodes CASSSSGRAGET. The CDR3 reads in full as CASSSSGRAGETQYF.

A few counts support this clone. Read sequence stops 3 residues before the CDR3 end, and the germline J gene provides the missing end. The V call is TRBV5-5, the J call TRBJ2-5; D perhaps matches TRBD1 (5 bases). V lost 0 bases and J lost 6, with 15 bases in between. CDR3 length: 15 amino acids. The germline gives CDR1 SGHKS, CDR2 YYEKEE (reference sequence). Here the CDR3 reads CASSLAGNSNKTQYF. The sequenced part of the CDR3 DNA is TGTGCCAGCAGCTTGGCAGGGAATAGCAATAAGACC.

This clone appeared many times. The CDR3 end falls 3 residues outside the read, so it is completed with the germline J gene. The V and J genes are TRBV10-3 and TRBJ2-2, with 9 bases aligning to TRBD2. Per germline, CDR1 ENHRY and CDR2 SYGVKD. The CDR3 contains 17 residues. V dropped 6 bases and J dropped 1; count of bases not matched to a gene: 9. The part of the CDR3 DNA that was read is TGTGCCATCAGGCGGACTAGCGCGGGGATGAACACCGGGGAG. Its translation: CAIRRTSAGMNTGE. The entire CDR3 protein reads CAIRRTSAGMNTGELFF.

This clone appeared many times. This likely stems from a read error, as it lies one base from a far larger clone. With the read ending 3 residues before the CDR3 end, the germline J gene is used to fill in that end. The chain uses TRBV11-2 and TRBJ1-2, with D maybe TRBD1 (5 bases). The CDR3 covers 13 residues. The germline V gene encodes CDR1 SGHAT and CDR2 FQNNGV. Trimming shortened V by 3 bases and J by 4 bases, and 9 bases separated the two germline ends. The sequenced part of the CDR3 DNA is TGTGCCAGCAGCTTTTCAGGGAGCTATGGC. It encodes CASSFSGSYG. The entire CDR3 protein reads CASSFSGSYGYTF. Full variable domain (outside the CDR3, taken from reference TRBV11-2 and TRBJ1-2): EAGVAQSPRYKIIEKRQSVAFWCNPISGHATLYWYQQILGQGPKLLIQFQNNGVVDDSQLPKDRFSAERLKGVDSTLKIQPAKLEDSAVYLCASSFSGSYGYTFGSGTRLTVV.

This clone was recorded at least ten times. The CDR3 end is not reached by the read, which stops 3 residues before it; the germline J gene fills it in. The chain links TRBV27 to TRBJ2-2, with D possibly matching TRBD1 (7 bases). The germline V and J ends were trimmed by 6 bases and 7 bases, with 15 bases remaining between them. The germline V gene has CDR1 MNHEY and CDR2 SMNVEV (reference sequence). The CDR3 loop spans 14 amino acids. The sequenced CDR3 bases are TGTGCCAGCAGCCCCACAGGGGAGGTCGGGGAG. This gives the protein CASSPTGEVGE. The full CDR3 reads CASSPTGEVGELFF.

About this clone itself: The read terminates 3 residues before the CDR3 end, so the remaining end is supplied by the germline J gene. The rearrangement links TRBV5-6 to TRBJ2-7; D is perhaps TRBD2 (6 bases). V was trimmed by 4 bases and J by 3 bases, leaving 14 bases between them. The germline CDR1 and CDR2 sequences are SGHDT and YYEEEE. The CDR3 totals 14 residues. The DNA read from the CDR3 is TGTGCCAGCAGCCCCGGGACTGGATACTACGAG. It translates to CASSPGTGYYE. The entire CDR3 protein reads CASSPGTGYYEQYF.

This clone is labeled as medium-sized. The read stops 3 residues short of the end of the CDR3; the missing end is completed from the germline J gene. The rearrangement uses TRBV18 and TRBJ1-4, with D tentatively TRBD1 (6 bases). The CDR3 has 15 amino acids. Germline V gives CDR1 KGHSH, CDR2 LQKENI. With 5 bases removed from V and 8 bases from J, the gap between germline ends came to 18 bases. The CDR3 is CASSSSTGGWEKLFF. The covered CDR3 bases are TGTGCCAGCTCATCATCGACAGGAGGGTGGGAAAAA.

This clone was seen ten or more times. CDR3 DNA, as far as it was read: TGTGCCAGCAGTGTAGAGGGGCCCGGCGGCACAGATACG. Encoded protein: CASSVEGPGGTDT. The entire CDR3 sequence reads CASSVEGPGGTDTQYF. The chain is built from TRBV6-4 and TRBJ2-3; either TRBD1 or TRBD2 may supply D (5 bases each). The read ends 3 residues early relative to the CDR3; the germline J gene fills the gap. CDR3 length: 16 residues. Trimming left V 4 bases short and J 1 base short, with 15 bases between. CDR1 and CDR2 (germline): MRHNA, SNTAGT.

This clone has just a few counts. The read stops 3 residues short of the end of the CDR3; the missing end is completed from the germline J gene. The chain employs TRBV11-2 and TRBJ2-1; no clear D. CDR3 length: 11 amino acids. Trimming stripped 3 bases from V and 9 bases from J, with 6 bases between. Germline V gene lookup returns CDR1 SGHAT and CDR2 FQNNGV. The CDR3 bases that were read are TGTGCCAGCAGCTTCGTGTTTGAG. Its translation: CASSFVFE. The full CDR3 is CASSFVFEQFF.

This clone was detected many times. The CDR3 end falls 3 residues outside the read, so it is completed with the germline J gene. The rearrangement joins TRBV20-1 to TRBJ2-4, with TRBD1 matching 7 bases. Germline V gene lookup returns CDR1 DFQATT and CDR2 SNEGSKA (reference sequence). The CDR3 length is 13 residues. V shed 2 bases, J shed 5 bases, and the junction held 3 bases outside the gene matches. The DNA read from the CDR3 is TGCAGTGCTAGACCCCAGGGGGAAAACATT. Translation: CSARPQGENI. The complete CDR3 protein is CSARPQGENIQYF.

This clone appeared a few times. The read is 3 residues too short to cover the CDR3 end, so that end is filled in from the germline J gene. J is TRBJ2-2 and V is TRBV6-4; 9 bases align to TRBD1. After removal of 5 bases from V and 1 base from J, the junction contained 2 bases not matched to a gene. CDR3 size: 15 residues. From germline, CDR1 is MRHNA and CDR2 SNTAGT. The CDR3 bases that were read are TGTGCCAGCAGTACGACAGGGGGGAACACCGGGGAG. Amino acids: CASSTTGGNTGE. The CDR3 in full is CASSTTGGNTGELFF.

This clone has ten or more counts. The CDR3 DNA, read in part, is TGTGCCAGCAGCCCGAGAAACCCGGGACTGTCGTACAATGAG. Translated: CASSPRNPGLSYNE. The entire CDR3 is CASSPRNPGLSYNEQFF. The V call is TRBV4-2, the J call TRBJ2-1, with a tentative D call TRBD2 (6 bases). The read ends 3 residues early relative to the CDR3; the germline J gene fills the gap. Looked up from germline, CDR1 is LGHNA and CDR2 is YNFKEQ. V was trimmed by 4 bases and J by 4 bases, leaving 20 bases between them. The CDR3 consists of 17 residues.

This clone has more than one count but fewer than ten. Read coverage stops 3 residues before the CDR3 terminus; the germline J gene supplies the remainder. V and J are TRBV5-6 and TRBJ2-7; 7 bases agree with TRBD1. The V gene end was trimmed by 5 bases and the J gene end by 6 bases; junction bases not matched to a gene: 5. Germline V gene sequence: CDR1 SGHDT, CDR2 YYEEEE. The CDR3 spans 12 residues. Partial CDR3 DNA: TGTGCCAGCAGAGGGGGCCTTACCGAG. Its protein is CASRGGLTE. In full, the CDR3 reads CASRGGLTEQYF.

Ten or more counts support this clone. The missing CDR3 end, 3 residues past where the read stops, is filled in from the germline J gene. The chain combines TRBV12-3 or TRBV12-4 with TRBJ2-3, with 9 bases matching TRBD2. The CDR3 sequence is 16 residues long. V shed 3 bases, J shed 0 bases, and the junction held 4 bases outside the gene matches. The chain's CDR3 is CASSFPSGASTDTQYF. CDR3 DNA, as far as it was read: TGTGCCAGCAGTTTCCCTAGCGGGGCTAGCACAGATACG.

In its sample, this clone was seen a few times. From the germline J gene comes the end of the CDR3, since the read stops 3 residues before it. The gene calls are TRBV7-3 and TRBJ2-5; D unresolved. This CDR3 has 15 amino acids. Germline V lookup: CDR1 SGHTA, CDR2 FQGTGA. V lost 6 bases and J lost 4, with 18 bases in between. The sequenced part of the CDR3 DNA is TGTGCCAGCAGTGAGGAATCAGGTACAAGAGAGACC. It yields the protein CASSEESGTRET. In full, the CDR3 reads CASSEESGTRETQYF.

This clone was detected many times. The CDR3 end is not reached by the read, which stops 3 residues before it; the germline J gene fills it in. The rearrangement uses TRBV7-9 and TRBJ2-7, with 7 bases identical to TRBD1. Germline lookup yields CDR1 SEHNR and CDR2 FQNEAQ (reference sequence). Trimming took 4 bases from V and 0 from J; bases not matched to a gene: 3. The CDR3 extends over 14 amino acids. CDR3 sequence reads: CASSSTGSSYEQYF. The CDR3 DNA, read in part, is TGTGCCAGCAGCTCGACAGGGAGCTCCTACGAG.

This clone was counted many times. The sequence runs out 3 residues before the end of the CDR3; the remainder is reconstructed from the germline J gene. This chain joins TRBV11-3 and TRBJ2-7, with TRBD2 matching over 8 bases. Germline CDR1 is SGHNT and CDR2 is YENEEA. The ends lost 5 bases at V and 6 bases at J; junction bases unmatched: 9. CDR3 length: 14 amino acids. CDR3 bases read: TGTGCCAGCAGCCAAGGGCGGGAGGTCTTCGAG. Translation gives CASSQGREVFE. The entire CDR3 sequence reads CASSQGREVFEQYF.

This clone was seen ten or more times. The CDR3 end lies 3 residues beyond the end of the read and is filled in from the germline J gene. This chain joins TRBV5-4 and TRBJ1-2; D is possibly TRBD1 (6 bases). This CDR3 comprises 14 residues. Germline CDR1 is SGHNT and CDR2 is YYREEE (reference sequence). The V end was cut by 2 bases, the J end by 4 bases, with 12 bases between. The CDR3 sequence: CASSLGGTSYGYTF. Incomplete CDR3 DNA: TGTGCCAGCAGCTTAGGGGGAACGAGCTATGGC.

As for this clone: The CDR3 end falls 3 residues outside the read, so it is completed with the germline J gene. The genes are TRBV7-2 and TRBJ2-5; D might be TRBD2 (7 bases). Deletions cut 5 bases from V and 5 bases from J, with 18 bases between. The CDR3 totals 15 residues. Per the germline V gene, CDR1 is SGHTA and CDR2 is FQGNSA. The CDR3 loop is CASSLGGGGAETQYF. The covered CDR3 bases are TGTGCCAGCAGCCTAGGCGGCGGGGGCGCGGAGACC.

The CDR3 loop reads CSARAGLAGSGDTQYF. The DNA read from the CDR3 is TGCAGTGCTAGGGCCGGACTAGCGGGATCTGGAGATACG. This chain joins TRBV20-1 and TRBJ2-3; the match to TRBD2 covers 12 bases. The CDR3 end lies 3 residues beyond the end of the read and is filled in from the germline J gene. The germline V gene has CDR1 DFQATT and CDR2 SNEGSKA (reference sequence). CDR3 size: 16 residues. J lost 5 bases, V lost 3 bases, and 9 bases had no gene match.

About this clone: Sequencing ends 3 residues short of the CDR3 end; the germline J gene provides the rest. V usage is TRBV6-1 and J usage is TRBJ1-4, with 7 positions matching TRBD1. CDR3 size: 14 residues. Trimming took 3 bases from V and 4 from J; bases not matched to a gene: 2. Germline-derived CDR1 and CDR2 are MNHNS and SASEGT. The CDR3: CASSDRDSNEKLFF. The CDR3 DNA, read in part, is TGTGCCAGCAGTGACCGGGACAGTAATGAAAAA.

This clone was seen a few times. The CDR3 region is CASSPIRETQYF. Partial CDR3 DNA: TGTGCCAGCTCACCAATTCGGGAGACC. This rearrangement joins TRBV18 to TRBJ2-5; D is undetermined. The read stops 3 residues short of the end of the CDR3; the missing end is completed from the germline J gene. CDR1 and CDR2 from the germline V gene are KGHSH and LQKENI. The CDR3 has 12 amino acids. The ends were cut back, 2 bases at V and 5 bases at J, with 6 bases in the middle. The whole variable domain, filled in from reference TRBV18 and TRBJ2-5, reads NAGVMQNPRHLVRRRGQEARLRCSPMKGHSHVYWYRQLPEEGLKFMVYLQKENIIDESGMPKERFSAEFPKEGPSILRIQQVVRGDSAAYFCASSPIRETQYFGPGTRLLVL.

Concerning this clone itself: From the germline J gene comes the end of the CDR3, since the read stops 3 residues before it. The genes are TRBV7-6 and TRBJ2-1, with 8 positions matching TRBD2. Losses at the gene ends were 1 base for V and 2 bases for J; bases not matched to a gene: 4. The CDR3 contains 16 residues. CDR1 is SGHVS and CDR2 is FNYEAQ in the germline V gene. This chain's CDR3 is CASSLGGGRTYNEQFF. Incomplete CDR3 DNA: TGTGCCAGCAGCTTAGGAGGCGGGAGGACCTACAATGAG.

This clone has more than one count but fewer than ten. Read coverage stops 3 residues before the CDR3 terminus; the germline J gene supplies the remainder. The V call is TRBV6-2 or TRBV6-3, the J call TRBJ2-1, with 9 bases that match TRBD2. Germline loops: CDR1 MNHEY, CDR2 SVGEGT. V was pared by 6 bases and J by 9 bases, with 3 bases of the junction left unmatched. CDR3 length: 12 residues. The CDR3 protein is CASRAGGAEQFF. The CDR3 DNA, read in part, is TGTGCCAGCAGAGCGGGAGGCGCTGAG.

As concerns this clone: Read coverage stops 3 residues before the CDR3 terminus; the germline J gene supplies the remainder. This chain links TRBV5-6 with TRBJ2-4, with 9 bases that match TRBD1. CDR3 size: 15 residues. In germline, CDR1 is SGHDT, CDR2 YYEEEE. V was clipped by 10 bases and J by 2 bases; unmatched bases: 10. CDR3 residues: CAWVTGGKTKNIQYF. Partial CDR3 DNA: TGTGCCTGGGTGACAGGGGGTAAAACCAAAAACATT.

This clone was counted a few times. This specimen includes other DNA sequences encoding the same CDR3. This CDR3 reads CASSNARDRGTDTQYF. The sequenced part of the CDR3 DNA is TGTGCCAGTAGTAACGCCCGGGACAGGGGCACAGATACG. This chain connects TRBV19 to TRBJ2-3, with TRBD1 matching 9 bases. The read terminates 3 residues before the CDR3 end, so the remaining end is supplied by the germline J gene. This CDR3 comprises 16 residues. Per the germline V gene, CDR1 is LNHDA and CDR2 is SQIVND (reference sequence). Unmatched junction bases numbered 6, after V lost 4 bases and J lost 1 base.

A remark on this clone: Read sequence stops 3 residues before the CDR3 end, and the germline J gene provides the missing end. This rearrangement joins TRBV20-1 to TRBJ2-1; D may be TRBD1 (6 bases). The germline V gene encodes CDR1 DFQATT and CDR2 SNEGSKA (reference sequence). V was clipped by 0 bases and J by 7 bases, with 7 bases between them. The CDR3 is 12 amino acids. The CDR3 bases that were read are TGCAGTGCTAGAGACAGGGGAAATGAG. Encoded protein: CSARDRGNE. The CDR3 as a whole reads CSARDRGNEQFF.

This clone has only a few counts. CDR3 sequence: CASSSGTGEAGLQETQYF. The covered CDR3 bases are TGTGCCAGCAGCTCCGGGACAGGGGAAGCGGGGCTCCAAGAGACC. The rearrangement links TRBV7-3 to TRBJ2-5, with 10 bases lining up with TRBD1. The CDR3 extends 3 residues past the end of the read, so its final part is completed from the germline J gene. The ends lost 4 bases at V and 1 base at J; junction bases unmatched: 12. This CDR3 spans 18 amino acids. Germline V gives CDR1 SGHTA, CDR2 FQGTGA.

This clone was seen ten or more times. The read terminates 3 residues before the CDR3 end, so the remaining end is supplied by the germline J gene. The chain combines TRBV11-3 with TRBJ2-3; 7 positions match TRBD2. There are 15 residues in the CDR3. Germline V gives CDR1 SGHNT, CDR2 YENEEA. V was pared by 5 bases and J by 2 bases, with 7 bases of the junction left unmatched. The CDR3 loop reads CASSVGLKDTDTQYF. The sequenced CDR3 bases are TGTGCCAGCAGCGTGGGACTAAAAGACACAGATACG.

In its sample, this clone was seen a few times. Coverage ceases 3 residues before the CDR3 finishes, and the germline J gene fills in the end. The rearrangement uses TRBV30 and TRBJ2-7; the D gene is possibly TRBD1 (5 bases). Germline lookup yields CDR1 GTSNPN and CDR2 SVGIG (reference sequence). V lost 0 bases to trimming and J lost 3 bases, with 6 bases between them. This CDR3 contains 12 residues. This CDR3 is CAWSVRDYEQYF. The CDR3 DNA, read in part, is TGTGCCTGGAGTGTCAGGGACTACGAG.

This clone was detected ten times or more. The read terminates 3 residues ahead of where the CDR3 ends, so the germline J gene completes it. V is TRBV19 and J is TRBJ1-4, with 8 positions matching TRBD1. CDR1 is LNHDA and CDR2 is SQIVND in the germline V gene (reference sequence). The CDR3 runs 15 residues. J lost 7 bases, V lost 6 bases, and 10 bases had no gene match. CDR3 sequence reads: CASRSPRTGSEKLFF. The covered CDR3 bases are TGTGCCAGTAGGAGCCCCCGGACAGGGAGTGAAAAA.

This clone was counted between two and nine times. Read sequence stops 3 residues before the CDR3 end, and the germline J gene provides the missing end. This sequence joins TRBV7-3 and TRBJ2-1, with D tentatively TRBD1 (5 bases). Germline loops: CDR1 SGHTA, CDR2 FQGTGA. The CDR3 is 14 residues long. Trimming cost V 6 bases and J 8 bases, with 17 bases left between them. The sequenced part of the CDR3 DNA is TGTGCCAGCAGACCACTACCTGAACAGGATGAG. Amino acid sequence: CASRPLPEQDE. The complete CDR3 reads CASRPLPEQDEQFF.